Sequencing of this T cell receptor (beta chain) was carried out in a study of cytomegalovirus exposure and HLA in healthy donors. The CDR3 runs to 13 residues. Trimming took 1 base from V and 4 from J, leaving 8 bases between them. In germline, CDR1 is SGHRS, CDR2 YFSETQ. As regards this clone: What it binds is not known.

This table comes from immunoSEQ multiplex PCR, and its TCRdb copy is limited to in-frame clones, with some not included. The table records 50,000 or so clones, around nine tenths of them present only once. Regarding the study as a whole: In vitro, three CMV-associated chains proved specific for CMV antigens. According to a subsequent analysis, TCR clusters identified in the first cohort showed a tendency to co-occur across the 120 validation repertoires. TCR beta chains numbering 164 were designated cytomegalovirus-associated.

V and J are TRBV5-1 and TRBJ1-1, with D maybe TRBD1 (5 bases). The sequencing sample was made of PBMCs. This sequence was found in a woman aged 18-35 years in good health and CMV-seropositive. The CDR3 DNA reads TGCGCCAGCAGCTTGACAGGAGTCACTGAAGCTTTCTTT. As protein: CASSLTGVTEAFF.